Listed below are T cell receptor beta chains from one sample, sequenced in a study of spatial heterogeneity in lung cancer. TCRdb independently ran MiXCR on the 5' RACE reads; one entry per CDR3 protein. The data show some 83,000 distinct CDR3 sequences, 15% to 25% seen once. The sequenced sample was PBMCs, obtained at surgery. The receptors stem from a male donor with early-stage non-small cell lung cancer. CDR3s include the opening cysteine and the closing phenylalanine or tryptophan. The D gene is left open where the match is weak. Only part of the rows carry a size: once, few, many, or a class if the clone is expanded.

cdr3_nt cdr3_aa clone_size d_call j_call v_call
TGTGCCAGCGGAAGGGGGGTGGAAAACATTCAGTACTTC CASGRGVENIQYF few - TRBJ2-4 TRBV28
TGTGCCAGCAGCGCCGCCGGAGAGACCCAGTACTTC CASSAAGETQYF - - TRBJ2-5 TRBV7-2
TGCGCCAGCAGCTTGGCCACGCAGGCTTTTGAAGCTTTCTTT CASSLATQAFEAFF few - TRBJ1-1 TRBV5-1
TGTGCCAGCAGTCCCGGGGCAGCCACAGATACGCAGTATTTT CASSPGAATDTQYF many - TRBJ2-3 TRBV6-1
TGTGCCAGCAGTTTACAGGGGATTAATGAAAAACTGTTTTTT CASSLQGINEKLFF - - TRBJ1-4 TRBV28
TGCGCCAGCAGCTTGGACGGGACTAGCACAGATACGCAGTATTTT CASSLDGTSTDTQYF - - TRBJ2-3 TRBV5-1
TGCAGCGTTGCGGGACTAGCGGGGGGTTACAATGAGCAGTTCTTC CSVAGLAGGYNEQFF many TRBD2 TRBJ2-1 TRBV29-1
TGTGCCAGCAGCACAGCGGGGTACACTGAAGCTTTCTTT CASSTAGYTEAFF few - TRBJ1-1 TRBV7-2
TGCAGCGTGAGTACTAGCTCCTACGAGCAGTACTTC CSVSTSSYEQYF - - TRBJ2-7 TRBV29-1
TGTGCCAGCAGCTCATCCGGTTTGAATGAGCAGTTCTTC CASSSSGLNEQFF once - TRBJ2-1 TRBV5-6
TGCAGTGCTAGACCGACTAGGGCATTGCAGTATTTT CSARPTRALQYF many - TRBJ2-3 TRBV20-1
TGTGCCAGCAGCTTAGGGGGCAGCCCCCTCTATGGCTACACCTTC CASSLGGSPLYGYTF many - TRBJ1-2 TRBV7-9
TGCAGTGCTAGCTTTCACAGGGATAGCACAGATACGCAGTATTTT CSASFHRDSTDTQYF - - TRBJ2-3 TRBV20-1
TGCGCCAGCAGCCAAATACGGGACAGGGGGTTTGAGCAGTACTTC CASSQIRDRGFEQYF few TRBD1 TRBJ2-7 TRBV4-1
TGTGCCAGCTCACGCAGGGGAGGCGAGACCCAGTACTTC CASSRRGGETQYF - - TRBJ2-5 TRBV18
TGCGCCAGCAGCTTGGATATGTACGAGCAGTACTTC CASSLDMYEQYF many - TRBJ2-7 TRBV5-1
TGTGCCAGCAGCTTTCAGGCGGACCAAGAGACCCAGTACTTC CASSFQADQETQYF few - TRBJ2-5 TRBV7-2
TGTGCCAGCAGACAGATCACAACTAATGAAAAACTGTTTTTT CASRQITTNEKLFF - - TRBJ1-4 TRBV5-5
TGTGCCAGCAGCGCTGAAGGGGGCCCGTTGGTGTTTCAGTACTTC CASSAEGGPLVFQYF - TRBD1 TRBJ2-4 TRBV9
TGCAGTGCTAGTCCCTTAGCGGGAGATAGGGGAGAGACCCAGTACTTC CSASPLAGDRGETQYF few TRBD2 TRBJ2-5 TRBV20-1
TGTGCCAGCAGCCAAGATCTCTTGGGGGCGTCCTACAATGAGCAGTTCTTC CASSQDLLGASYNEQFF many - TRBJ2-1 TRBV14
TGTGCCAGCAGTTTTGGGGGCTACACCTTC CASSFGGYTF - - TRBJ1-2 TRBV27
TGTGCCAGCAGTTTAAAATCCTACAATGAGCAGTTCTTC CASSLKSYNEQFF many - TRBJ2-1 TRBV27
TGTGCCAGCAGCCGCCGCCTAGCGGGGGGCACAGATACGCAGTATTTT CASSRRLAGGTDTQYF - TRBD2 TRBJ2-3 TRBV7-2
TGTGCCAGCAGCTTAGGATCCGCATTTGATACCTACGAGCAGTACTTC CASSLGSAFDTYEQYF few - TRBJ2-7 TRBV7-6
TGTGCCAGCAGCTCATCAACCATGGAGCAGTTCTTC CASSSSTMEQFF - - TRBJ2-1 TRBV7-3
TGCAGCGTTGAAGCCGGACTACTCACCGGGGAGCTGTTTTTT CSVEAGLLTGELFF many - TRBJ2-2 TRBV29-1
TGTGCCACCAGCAAGCAGGGTGAGGGGTCCCAGTACTTC CATSKQGEGSQYF - - TRBJ2-5 TRBV15
TGTGCCAGCAGTTTACTAGCGGGGGCCTCCTACGAGCAGTACTTC CASSLLAGASYEQYF many TRBD2 TRBJ2-7 TRBV28
TGCAGCGTTATGGGTTGGAACTACGAGCAGTACTTC CSVMGWNYEQYF many - TRBJ2-7 TRBV20-1
TGTGCCAGCAGTCCCCGGACAGGAAAGAACACTGAAGCTTTCTTT CASSPRTGKNTEAFF many TRBD1 TRBJ1-1 TRBV27
TGTGCCAGCAGCGTAGGGTTGGATCCCTACGAGCAGTACTTC CASSVGLDPYEQYF - - TRBJ2-7 TRBV9
TGTGCCACCAGTGAATCCGGGACTAGCGGTTACAATGAGCAGTTCTTC CATSESGTSGYNEQFF few TRBD2 TRBJ2-1 TRBV24-1
TGTGCCAGCAGTACGGACAGGGGGCTGGTTGAGCAGTTCTTC CASSTDRGLVEQFF - TRBD1 TRBJ2-1 TRBV2
TGTGCCAGCAGGGAACAGGGGCTCCGGCGGGCCAACGTCCTGACTTTC CASREQGLRRANVLTF - TRBD1 TRBJ2-6 TRBV2
TGTGCCAGCAGTTTAGGGGGAGCGGGCACAGATACGCAGTATTTT CASSLGGAGTDTQYF - - TRBJ2-3 TRBV28
TGCGCCAGCACTGGGACAGCTAGCAATCAGCCCCAGCATTTT CASTGTASNQPQHF few TRBD1 TRBJ1-5 TRBV10-2
TGCAGTGTCCCGAGCGGGAAACAAGAGACCCAGTACTTC CSVPSGKQETQYF - TRBD2 TRBJ2-5 TRBV20-1
TGTGCCAGCAGTTGGACAGGGTGGTCTTGGGAGACCCAGTACTTC CASSWTGWSWETQYF - TRBD1 TRBJ2-5 TRBV27
TGTGCCACCAGTGACGCGGGACAGGGGGCGGACAATGAGCAGTTCTTC CATSDAGQGADNEQFF few TRBD1 TRBJ2-1 TRBV24-1
TGTGCCAGCAGCCCCGCTGGTGAGCAGTTCTTC CASSPAGEQFF many - TRBJ2-1 TRBV28
TGTGCCAGCAGTCTGGACGGAAACACCGGGGAGCTGTTTTTT CASSLDGNTGELFF - - TRBJ2-2 TRBV7-9
TGCAGTGCTGCCCCGAGTCTAGCGGGAGATGAGCAGTTCTTC CSAAPSLAGDEQFF - TRBD2 TRBJ2-1 TRBV20-1
TGCGCCAGCAGCCAACAGACTAGCGGGAGGGTCTCCTACGAGCAGTACTTC CASSQQTSGRVSYEQYF - TRBD2 TRBJ2-7 TRBV4-1
TGTGCCAGCACCGAGGGTTACCACACTGAAGCTTTCTTT CASTEGYHTEAFF few - TRBJ1-1 TRBV11-2
TGTGCCAGCAGCCCATCCGGGACTAGCGGAAAGTACGAGCAGTACTTC CASSPSGTSGKYEQYF few TRBD2 TRBJ2-7 TRBV7-2
TGTGCCAGCGCGCTGACTAGGACTACCTACGAGCAGTACTTC CASALTRTTYEQYF - - TRBJ2-7 TRBV11-2
TGTGCCAGCAGCTTAGCAGGAGACAATGAGCAGTTCTTC CASSLAGDNEQFF - - TRBJ2-1 TRBV7-9
TGCAGTGCCCCTCGCCCTCCGGGGGCCAAAAACATTCAGTACTTC CSAPRPPGAKNIQYF few - TRBJ2-4 TRBV20-1
TGTGCCAGCAGCCACGCGAGGACAGGGGCCTCGGAGGCTACGCAGTATTTT CASSHARTGASEATQYF many TRBD1 TRBJ2-3 TRBV6-5
TGTGCCAGCAGCGCAGCCTTCAGAGGGGAGCTGTTTTTT CASSAAFRGELFF - - TRBJ2-2 TRBV9
TGTGCCAGCTCAGCCCACTACGGAGCTTTCTTT CASSAHYGAFF few - TRBJ1-1 TRBV18
TGTGCCAGCAGCCAAGAAGAAGGACTAGCGACAGATACGCAGTATTTT CASSQEEGLATDTQYF few TRBD2 TRBJ2-3 TRBV4-2
TGTGCCAGCACGGGACAGTGGAACACTGAAGCTTTCTTT CASTGQWNTEAFF - TRBD1 TRBJ1-1 TRBV18
TGTGCCAGCAGCCTCGGGCTAGCGGGAGTCGAGACCCAGTACTTC CASSLGLAGVETQYF many TRBD2 TRBJ2-5 TRBV12-3/TRBV12-4